One and the same sample provided the 13 T cell receptor beta chains below, sequenced in a study of blood T cells in healthy people across ages. Combining a sample-barcoded 5' primer with a J-beta primer mix, a second PCR ran for 7 to 11 cycles. Each CDR3 protein gets one entry after TCRdb re-called the 5' RACE reads with MiXCR. The sample has over 1,500,000 distinct CDR3 sequences; around 50% are singletons. Sample: blood. Receptor source: a woman aged 40 to 55 in good health.

This clonotype came up a few times. One junction end disagrees with the germline gene, perhaps due to a read error. This chain connects TRBV7-9 to TRBJ2-3, with 9 bases lining up with TRBD2. CDR3 length equals 18 residues. CDR1 is SEHNR, CDR2 FQNEAQ, per germline (reference sequence). This chain's CDR3 is CASSLVPPLAGVTDTQYF. CDR3 DNA sequence: TGTGCCAGCAGCTTGGTTCCCCCATTAGCGGGGGTCACAGATACACAGTATTTT.

This chain joins TRBV20-1 and TRBJ2-7; TRBD2 aligns across 12 bases. From germline, CDR1 is DFQATT and CDR2 SNEGSKA (reference sequence). With 0 bases clipped from V and 7 bases from J, the junction kept 13 bases outside the gene matches. This CDR3 has 17 amino acids. The CDR3: CSARDWGLAGGRSEQYF. The DNA of the CDR3 is TGCAGTGCTAGAGATTGGGGCCTAGCGGGGGGGCGTAGTGAGCAGTACTTC.

The genes are TRBV29-1 and TRBJ2-1; weak D call: TRBD2 (7 bases). This CDR3 contains 15 residues. In germline, CDR1 is SQVTM, CDR2 ANQGSEA. Trimming stripped 7 bases from V and 5 bases from J, with 21 bases between. The CDR3 reads CSARLGGAPDNEQFF. The CDR3 DNA reads as TGCAGCGCTAGACTTGGGGGGGCCCCTGACAATGAGCAGTTCTTC.

This chain's CDR3 is CASPPTSDSNEQFF. CDR3 DNA: TGTGCCAGCCCCCCGACTAGCGACAGTAATGAGCAGTTCTTC. This chain uses TRBV7-2 with TRBJ2-1, with TRBD2 matching 8 bases. This CDR3 has 14 amino acids. Unmatched junction bases numbered 10, after V lost 8 bases and J lost 7 bases. CDR1 and CDR2 (germline): SGHTA, FQGNSA.

This clonotype was seen a few times. J is TRBJ2-1 and V is TRBV7-2; either TRBD1 or TRBD2 may fit D (5 bases each). This CDR3 spans 15 amino acids. The ends were cut back, 4 bases at V and 8 bases at J, with 18 bases in the middle. The germline CDR1 and CDR2 sequences are SGHTA and FQGNSA. In DNA, the CDR3 is TGTGCCAGCAGCTATACCCCCGGGGCCGTGGATGAGCAGTTCTTC. Translation gives CASSYTPGAVDEQFF.

The CDR3 DNA reads TGCGCCAGCAGCCAAGAAGGCCGTGTAGAGAATACGCAGTATTTT. Protein sequence: CASSQEGRVENTQYF. This chain uses TRBV4-3 with TRBJ2-3; D is ambiguous. The ends were cut back, 0 bases at V and 7 bases at J, with 14 bases in the middle. Germline-derived CDR1 and CDR2 are LGHNA and YSLEER. CDR3 length equals 15 residues.

The rearrangement links TRBV7-8 to TRBJ2-1, with a tentative D call TRBD1 (6 bases). V was clipped by 1 base and J by 8 bases, with 18 bases between them. Germline V gene sequence: CDR1 SGHVS, CDR2 FQNEAQ. The length of the CDR3 is 16 residues. CDR3 sequence (DNA): TGTGCCAGCAGCTTAGGCCTCCTGGACAGATTAGATGAGCAGTTCTTC. Its translation: CASSLGLLDRLDEQFF.

About this clonotype: This may be a read error, as it is one base from a much larger clone. This chain links TRBV6-4 with TRBJ2-1; tentatively, D is TRBD2 (7 bases). The DNA end is more similar to TRBJ2-7, so the J call may be wrong. CDR3 size: 15 residues. Germline CDR1 and CDR2: MRHNA and SNTAGT. CDR3 nucleotide sequence: TGTGCCAGCAGTGGGACGGGGGGCTCCTACAATGAGCAGTACTTC. Encoded protein: CASSGTGGSYNEQYF.

The rearrangement links TRBV20-1 to TRBJ1-1; TRBD1 is a possible D gene (6 bases). Trimming took off 0 bases at V and 1 base at J, with 12 bases between the two ends. Germline-derived CDR1 and CDR2 are DFQATT and SNEGSKA (reference sequence). This CDR3 is built from 15 residues. The CDR3 reads CSAREGGAENTEAFF. The CDR3 DNA is TGCAGTGCTAGAGAGGGGGGGGCTGAGAACACTGAAGCTTTCTTT.

This clonotype was seen more than once but under ten times. V usage is TRBV12-3 or TRBV12-4 and J usage is TRBJ2-5; D is unresolved. Deletions cut 3 bases from V and 2 bases from J, with 13 bases between. CDR3 length: 15 residues. The CDR3, as DNA: TGTGCCAGCAGTTTCCCGCGCGGTGAACAAGAGACCCAGTACTTC. Translating it yields CASSFPRGEQETQYF.

The chain combines TRBV3-1 with TRBJ2-7; D is uncertain. Gene TRBJ2-5 matches the end of the DNA better, so the J call may be wrong. The CDR3 has 15 residues. CDR1 and CDR2 (germline): LGHDT, YNNKEL (reference sequence). The CDR3 DNA is TGTGCCAGCAGCCAAGCGCAAAGGTCCCAGGAGACCCAGTACTTC. Protein product: CASSQAQRSQETQYF.

The genes are TRBV5-1 and TRBJ2-3; TRBD1 matches 9 bases. Per germline, CDR1 SGHRS and CDR2 YFSETQ. The CDR3 runs to 13 residues. The trim removed 9 bases at V and 7 bases at J, leaving 9 bases unmatched. The CDR3 DNA reads TGCGCCACAGGGACAGGGTCTGCAAATACGCAGTATTTT. The encoded protein is CATGTGSANTQYF. The variable domain in full, completed from reference TRBV5-1 and TRBJ2-3, reads KAGVTQTPRYLIKTRGQQVTLSCSPISGHRSVSWYQQTPGQGLQFLFEYFSETQRNKGNFPGRFSGRQFSNSRSEMNVSTLELGDSALYLCATGTGSANTQYFGPGTRLTVL.

Details on this clonotype: An end of the junction differs from the germline gene, which may be a read error. V gene TRBV29-1 combines with J gene TRBJ1-2; 7 nucleotides align to TRBD1. Germline V CDR1 and CDR2: SQVTM, ANQGSEA. The CDR3 contains 14 residues. CDR3 sequence: CSVEGGRGNYGYTF. The CDR3 coding sequence is TGCAGCGTCGAAGGGGGCAGGGGAAACTATGGCTACACCTTC.